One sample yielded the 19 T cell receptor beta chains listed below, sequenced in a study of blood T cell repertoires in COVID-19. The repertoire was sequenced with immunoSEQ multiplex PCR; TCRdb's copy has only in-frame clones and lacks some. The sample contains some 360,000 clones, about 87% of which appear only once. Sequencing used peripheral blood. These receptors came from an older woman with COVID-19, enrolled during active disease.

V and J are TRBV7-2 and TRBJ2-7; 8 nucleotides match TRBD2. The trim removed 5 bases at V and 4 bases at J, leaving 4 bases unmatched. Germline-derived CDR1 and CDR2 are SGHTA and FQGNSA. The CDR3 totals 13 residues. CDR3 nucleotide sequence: TGTGCCAGCAGCCGGGAGGGGTTTTACGAGCAGTACTTC. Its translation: CASSREGFYEQYF.

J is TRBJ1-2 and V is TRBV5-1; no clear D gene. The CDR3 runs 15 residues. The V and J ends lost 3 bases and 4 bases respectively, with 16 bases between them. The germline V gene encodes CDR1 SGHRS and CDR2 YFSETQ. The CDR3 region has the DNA TGCGCCAGCAGCTCCACCCCCGCGGGGTTCTATGGCTACACCTTC. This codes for CASSSTPAGFYGYTF.

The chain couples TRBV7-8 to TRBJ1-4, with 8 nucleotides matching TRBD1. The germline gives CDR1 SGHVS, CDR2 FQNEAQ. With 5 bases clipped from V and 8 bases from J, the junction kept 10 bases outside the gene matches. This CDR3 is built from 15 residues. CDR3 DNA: TGTGCCAGCAGCAGCACAGGACAGGGTTGGGAAAAACTGTTTTTT. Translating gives CASSSTGQGWEKLFF.

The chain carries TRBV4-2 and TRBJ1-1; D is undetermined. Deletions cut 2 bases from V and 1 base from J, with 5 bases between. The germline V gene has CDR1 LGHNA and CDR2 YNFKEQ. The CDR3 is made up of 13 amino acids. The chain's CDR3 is CASSQSGNTEAFF. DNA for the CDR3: TGTGCCAGCAGCCAAAGCGGGAACACTGAAGCTTTCTTT.

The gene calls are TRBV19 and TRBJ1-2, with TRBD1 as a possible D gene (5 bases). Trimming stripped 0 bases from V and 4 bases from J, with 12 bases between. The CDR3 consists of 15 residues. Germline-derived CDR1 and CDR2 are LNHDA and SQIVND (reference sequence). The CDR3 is CASSIDRDRSYGYTF. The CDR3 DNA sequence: TGTGCCAGTAGTATAGATCGCGACAGAAGCTATGGCTACACCTTC. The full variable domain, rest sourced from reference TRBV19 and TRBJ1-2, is DGGITQSPKYLFRKEGQNVTLSCEQNLNHDAMYWYRQDPGQGLRLIYYSQIVNDFQKGDIAEGYSVSREKKESFPLTVTSAQKNPTAFYLCASSIDRDRSYGYTFGSGTRLTVV.

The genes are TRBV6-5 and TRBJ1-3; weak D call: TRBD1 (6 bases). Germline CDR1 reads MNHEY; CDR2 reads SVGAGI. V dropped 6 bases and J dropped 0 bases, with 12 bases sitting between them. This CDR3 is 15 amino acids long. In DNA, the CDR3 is TGTGCCAGCAGGCCAACAGGGAGCTCTGGAAACACCATATATTTT. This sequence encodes CASRPTGSSGNTIYF.

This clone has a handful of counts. DNA for the CDR3: TGTGCCAGTAGTCCCAAGGGACAGCATCAGCCCCAGCATTTT. Encoded protein: CASSPKGQHQPQHF. V gene TRBV19 combines with J gene TRBJ1-5; 7 positions agree with TRBD1. The CDR3 is 14 residues long. Germline-derived CDR1 and CDR2 are LNHDA and SQIVND (reference sequence). The junction had 6 bases not matched to a gene; V was cut back by 5 bases and J by 5 bases.

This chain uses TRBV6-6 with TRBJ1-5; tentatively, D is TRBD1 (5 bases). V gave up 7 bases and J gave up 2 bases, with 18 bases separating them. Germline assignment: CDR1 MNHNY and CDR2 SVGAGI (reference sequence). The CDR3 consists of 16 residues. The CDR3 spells CASTKGGAIGNQPQHF. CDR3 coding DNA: TGTGCCAGCACCAAGGGAGGGGCGATCGGCAATCAGCCCCAGCATTTT.

CDR3 bases: TGTGCCAGCTCACCAGACAGGGCGGTCGGTGGCTACACCTTC. This translates into CASSPDRAVGGYTF. This chain connects TRBV18 to TRBJ1-2; 7 bases fit TRBD1. The CDR3 length is 14 residues. Trimming cost V 2 bases and J 7 bases; bases outside gene matches: 7. Germline loops: CDR1 KGHSH, CDR2 LQKENI. Variable domain in full (rest from reference TRBV18 and TRBJ1-2): NAGVMQNPRHLVRRRGQEARLRCSPMKGHSHVYWYRQLPEEGLKFMVYLQKENIIDESGMPKERFSAEFPKEGPSILRIQQVVRGDSAAYFCASSPDRAVGGYTFGSGTRLTVV.

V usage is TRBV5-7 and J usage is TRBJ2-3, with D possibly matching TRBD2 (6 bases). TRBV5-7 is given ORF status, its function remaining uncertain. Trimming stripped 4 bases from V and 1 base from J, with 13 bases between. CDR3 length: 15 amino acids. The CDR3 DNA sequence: TGTGCCAGCAGCGTCCGGGACTTCCGCACAGATACGCAGTATTTT. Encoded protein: CASSVRDFRTDTQYF.

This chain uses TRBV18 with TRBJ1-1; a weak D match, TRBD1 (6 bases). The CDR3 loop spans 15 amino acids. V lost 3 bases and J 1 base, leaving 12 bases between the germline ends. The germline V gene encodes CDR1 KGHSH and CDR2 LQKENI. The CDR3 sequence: CASSPARTANTEAFF. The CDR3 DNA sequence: TGTGCCAGCTCACCGGCCCGGACAGCGAACACTGAAGCTTTCTTT.

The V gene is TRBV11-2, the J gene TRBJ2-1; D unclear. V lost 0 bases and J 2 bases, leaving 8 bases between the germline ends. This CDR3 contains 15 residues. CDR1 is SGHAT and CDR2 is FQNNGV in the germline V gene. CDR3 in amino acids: CASSLDSNPYNEQFF. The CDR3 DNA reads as TGTGCCAGCAGCTTAGATAGTAATCCCTACAATGAGCAGTTCTTC. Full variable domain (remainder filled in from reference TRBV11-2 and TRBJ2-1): EAGVAQSPRYKIIEKRQSVAFWCNPISGHATLYWYQQILGQGPKLLIQFQNNGVVDDSQLPKDRFSAERLKGVDSTLKIQPAKLEDSAVYLCASSLDSNPYNEQFFGPGTRLTVL.

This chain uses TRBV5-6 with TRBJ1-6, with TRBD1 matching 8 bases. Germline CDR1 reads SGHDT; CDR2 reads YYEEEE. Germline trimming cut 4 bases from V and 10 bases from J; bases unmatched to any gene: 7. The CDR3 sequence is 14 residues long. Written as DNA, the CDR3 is TGTGCCAGCAGCACCCGACAGGGGCGCTCACCCCTCCACTTT. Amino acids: CASSTRQGRSPLHF.

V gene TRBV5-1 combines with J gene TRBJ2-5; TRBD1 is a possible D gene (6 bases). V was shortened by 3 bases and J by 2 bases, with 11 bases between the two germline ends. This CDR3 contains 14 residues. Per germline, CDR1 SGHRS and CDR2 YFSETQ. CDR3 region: CASSSGTLQETQYF. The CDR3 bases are TGCGCCAGCAGCTCCGGGACACTACAAGAGACCCAGTACTTC.

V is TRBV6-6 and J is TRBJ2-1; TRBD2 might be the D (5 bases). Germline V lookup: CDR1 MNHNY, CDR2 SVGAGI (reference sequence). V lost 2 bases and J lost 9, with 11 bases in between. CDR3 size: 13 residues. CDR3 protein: CASSYGGPREQFF. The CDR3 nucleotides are TGTGCCAGCAGTTACGGAGGCCCGCGTGAGCAGTTCTTC.

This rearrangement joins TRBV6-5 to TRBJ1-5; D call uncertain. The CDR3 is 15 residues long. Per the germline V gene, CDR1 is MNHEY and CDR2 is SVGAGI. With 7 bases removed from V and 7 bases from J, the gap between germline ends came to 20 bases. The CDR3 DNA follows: TGTGCCAGCACCGAAAGAGGCAGTCTTGGCCAGCCCCAGCATTTT. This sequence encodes CASTERGSLGQPQHF.

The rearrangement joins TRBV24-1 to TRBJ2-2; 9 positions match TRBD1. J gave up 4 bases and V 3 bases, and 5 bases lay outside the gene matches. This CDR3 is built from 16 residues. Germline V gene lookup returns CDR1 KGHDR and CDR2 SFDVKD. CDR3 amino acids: CATSDMDRGVTGELFF. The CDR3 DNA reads TGTGCCACCAGTGATATGGACAGGGGTGTCACCGGGGAGCTGTTTTTT.

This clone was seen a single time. The CDR3 spells CASSLTGSTEAFF. The CDR3 coding sequence is TGTGCCAGCAGCTTAACCGGGAGTACTGAAGCTTTCTTT. V and J are TRBV7-3 and TRBJ1-1; D is uncertain. Trimming pared 0 bases from V and 5 bases from J, leaving 7 bases between. Germline CDR1 reads SGHTA; CDR2 reads FQGTGA. The CDR3 runs 13 residues.

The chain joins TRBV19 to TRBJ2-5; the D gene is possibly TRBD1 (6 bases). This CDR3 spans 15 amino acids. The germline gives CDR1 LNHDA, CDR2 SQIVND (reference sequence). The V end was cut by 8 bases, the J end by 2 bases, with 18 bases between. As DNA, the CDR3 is TGTGCCAGTGGTTCGACAGGTGGAGGTCAAGAGACCCAGTACTTC. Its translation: CASGSTGGGQETQYF.